Below are 8 T cell receptor beta chains sequenced from a single sample in a study of shared clonotypes between healthy human individuals. Libraries were prepared by immunoSEQ multiplex PCR; TCRdb keeps only in-frame clonotypes and omits some of them. This sample has a few million clones, with around 90% found just once. The sequenced sample consisted of naive CD4+ T cells from PBMCs. Subset here: CD45RA+ positively selected. These receptors all come from a man aged 18-30 years in good health. Some clones in this sample may be carry-over from other donors' samples.

The rearrangement joins TRBV28 to TRBJ1-5; D gene uncertain. The V gene lost 6 bases and the J gene lost 5 bases, with 20 bases spanning the gap. Germline-derived CDR1 and CDR2 are MDHEN and SYDVKM. The CDR3 is 16 amino acids. Here the CDR3 DNA reads TGTGCCAGCAGCCTTGCGTTCTCAGTGGGCCATCAGCCCCAGCATTTT. This encodes CASSLAFSVGHQPQHF.

CDR3 sequence (DNA): TGTGCCACCAGCAGACGACTAGCGGGGAGCACAGATACGCAGTATTTT. It is translated as CATSRRLAGSTDTQYF. This chain joins TRBV15 and TRBJ2-3; TRBD2 matches 11 bases. V was pared by 2 bases and J by 0 bases, with 1 base of the junction left unmatched. Germline CDR1 LNHNV, CDR2 YYDKDF (reference sequence). The CDR3 sequence is 16 residues long.

The chain joins TRBV19 to TRBJ1-2; D might be TRBD1 (5 bases). This CDR3 has 12 amino acids. Trimming took off 4 bases at V and 5 bases at J, with 8 bases between the two ends. CDR1 and CDR2 from the germline V gene are LNHDA and SQIVND (reference sequence). The CDR3 DNA sequence: TGTGCCAGTAGTAAAAAGGGGTATGGCTACACCTTC. It yields the protein CASSKKGYGYTF.

The chain recombines TRBV29-1 with TRBJ1-2; a weak D match, TRBD1 (6 bases). V lost 6 bases, J lost 4 bases, and 15 bases lay in between. The CDR3 length is 13 residues. Germline values: CDR1 SQVTM, CDR2 ANQGSEA. CDR3 in DNA: TGCAGCGTAACGACAGGAGCCTCCTATGGCTACACCTTC. This gives the protein CSVTTGASYGYTF.

The chain carries TRBV10-2 and TRBJ2-5; TRBD2 is a possible D gene (5 bases). V dropped 9 bases and J dropped 3 bases, with 14 bases sitting between them. The CDR3 covers 13 residues. The V gene's germline CDR1 is WSHSY and CDR2 SAAADI. The CDR3 is CASRASGEETQYF. The CDR3 region has the DNA TGCGCCAGTCGCGCCAGCGGAGAAGAGACCCAGTACTTC.

V usage is TRBV27 and J usage is TRBJ1-2, with D uncertain. The germline V gene has CDR1 MNHEY and CDR2 SMNVEV (reference sequence). V was clipped by 4 bases and J by 8 bases, with 14 bases between them. The CDR3 is made up of 13 amino acids. The CDR3 reads CASSSTSKGGYTF. CDR3 in DNA: TGTGCCAGCAGTTCTACTTCAAAAGGGGGCTACACCTTC.

The chain uses TRBV7-8 and TRBJ1-2; 7 bases align to TRBD1. The junction had 4 bases not matched to a gene; V was cut back by 5 bases and J by 4 bases. This CDR3 contains 13 residues. CDR1 is SGHVS, CDR2 FQNEAQ, per germline. CDR3 nucleotides: TGTGCCAGCAGCCCTGGGACAGTCTATGGCTACACCTTC. Translated: CASSPGTVYGYTF.

The chain combines TRBV6-5 with TRBJ2-2, with TRBD2 matching over 10 bases. The V segment lost 6 bases and the J segment 11 bases; nucleotides outside the gene matches: 12. This CDR3 is built from 15 residues. Germline V gives CDR1 MNHEY, CDR2 SVGAGI. DNA of the CDR3: TGTGCCAGCAGATCCCATGCAGCGGGAGGGCCTGAGCTGTTTTTT. It is translated as CASRSHAAGGPELFF.